This passage covers 21 T cell receptor beta chains from one sample sequenced in a study of T cells in Graves' hyperthyroidism and ophthalmopathy. Amplification of TCR beta CDR3 regions used RNA as the template. HTBI primers drove first-round RT-PCR of the TCR CDR3. TCRdb fed the multiplex PCR reads into MiXCR, producing one record per CDR3 protein. Of approximately 510,000 distinct CDR3 sequences listed, about a fifth are singletons. The source material was blood. These receptors were collected from a man between 18 and 29 years old with Graves' hyperthyroidism.

The table lists this clonotype with many counts. The rearrangement links TRBV6-5 to TRBJ2-7; 8 nucleotides match TRBD2. The CDR3 loop spans 15 amino acids. J gave up 2 bases and V 2 bases, and 5 bases lay outside the gene matches. The germline V gene encodes CDR1 MNHEY and CDR2 SVGAGI. CDR3 in DNA: TGTGCCAGCAGTTACAATAGCGGGGTCCCCTACGAGCAGTACTTC. This codes for CASSYNSGVPYEQYF.

This clonotype has ten or more counts. This chain connects TRBV5-6 to TRBJ1-2, with 8 bases lining up with TRBD1. V lost 4 bases to trimming and J lost 8 bases; unmatched junction nucleotides: 10. The germline V gene encodes CDR1 SGHDT and CDR2 YYEEEE. The CDR3 length is 14 residues. This chain's CDR3 is CASSLQGAREGYTF. CDR3 nucleotides: TGTGCCAGCAGCCTTCAGGGGGCGAGGGAAGGCTACACCTTC.

The chain has TRBV28 and TRBJ2-2; TRBD2 matches 8 bases. The ends lost 8 bases at V and 0 bases at J; junction bases unmatched: 5. The CDR3 runs to 15 residues. Germline values: CDR1 MDHEN, CDR2 SYDVKM. CDR3 sequence (DNA): TGTGCCAGCTCAGAACTAGCGGCGAACACCGGGGAGCTGTTTTTT. Its protein is CASSELAANTGELFF.

The sample holds many counts of this clonotype. The chain is built from TRBV7-9 and TRBJ2-2; TRBD1 aligns across 9 bases. The CDR3 contains 14 residues. From germline, CDR1 is SEHNR and CDR2 FQNEAQ (reference sequence). The V and J ends lost 5 bases and 5 bases, in that order; junction bases with no gene match: 3. CDR3 DNA sequence: TGTGCCAGCAGCGGGACAGGGTCTACCGGGGAGCTGTTTTTT. Its protein product is CASSGTGSTGELFF.

This clonotype was detected ten times or more. The rearrangement joins TRBV9 to TRBJ1-2; 9 bases are a match to TRBD1. The J segment lost 6 bases and the V segment lost 3 bases, leaving 18 bases of the junction unmatched. Germline lookup yields CDR1 SGDLS and CDR2 YYNGEE. This CDR3 has 18 residues. CDR3 amino acids: CASSEQPGQGYIGNGYTF. CDR3 nucleotide sequence: TGTGCCAGCAGCGAACAACCGGGACAGGGTTATATCGGGAATGGCTACACCTTC.

This clonotype was seen repeatedly, ten times or more. This may come from a read error, since a much larger clone is one base off. The V and J genes are TRBV2 and TRBJ1-1, with a tentative D call TRBD1 (6 bases). The CDR3 consists of 11 residues. V was pared by 7 bases and J by 3 bases, with 6 bases between. Germline V CDR1 and CDR2: SNHLY, FYNNEI. The CDR3 sequence: CASNRDTEAFF. The DNA of the CDR3 is TGTGCCAGCAACAGGGACACTGAAGCTTTCTTT.

This chain joins TRBV6-1 and TRBJ1-6; the match to TRBD1 covers 7 bases. From germline, CDR1 is MNHNS and CDR2 SASEGT. Unmatched junction bases numbered 4, after V lost 10 bases and J lost 7 bases. CDR3 size: 12 residues. The CDR3 region is CATGTANSPLHF. CDR3 DNA: TGTGCCACCGGGACAGCCAATTCACCCCTCCACTTT.

This clonotype has a count of ten or more. The chain couples TRBV5-5 to TRBJ1-1, with 7 bases aligning to TRBD1. V lost 0 bases, J lost 5 bases, and 4 bases stayed unmatched. Germline assignment: CDR1 SGHKS and CDR2 YYEKEE (reference sequence). This CDR3 is built from 14 residues. The CDR3 sequence is CASSLEGGQTEAFF. In nucleotides, the CDR3 is TGTGCCAGCAGCTTGGAAGGGGGCCAGACTGAAGCTTTCTTT. The whole variable domain, remainder taken from reference TRBV5-5 and TRBJ1-1, is DAGVTQSPTHLIKTRGQQVTLRCSPISGHKSVSWYQQVLGQGPQFIFQYYEKEERGRGNFPDRFSARQFPNYSSELNVNALLLGDSALYLCASSLEGGQTEAFFGQGTRLTVV.

In this sample, this clonotype turned up many times. V usage is TRBV27 and J usage is TRBJ2-7, with D perhaps assigned TRBD1 or TRBD2 (5 bases each). The V end lost 6 bases, the J end lost 2 bases, and 11 bases lay between the germline ends. The CDR3 runs 13 residues. Germline V gene lookup returns CDR1 MNHEY and CDR2 SMNVEV (reference sequence). For the CDR3, the DNA is TGTGCCAGCAGGCCCGGGACCGCCTACGAGCAGTACTTC. Its protein is CASRPGTAYEQYF.

A remark on this clonotype: A read error may explain this, as a much larger clone is one base away. No conserved phenylalanine or tryptophan is present at the end of the CDR3, so a read error is the likely explanation. The genes are TRBV5-1 and TRBJ2-7, with 10 positions matching TRBD1. CDR1 SGHRS and CDR2 YFSETQ come from the germline V gene. V shed 1 base, J shed 4 bases, and the junction held 8 bases outside the gene matches. The length of the CDR3 is 16 residues. The CDR3 loop is CASSLRGTGAIYEQYI. CDR3 nucleotide sequence: TGCGCCAGCAGCTTGCGAGGGACAGGGGCGATTTACGAGCAGTACATC.

The chain combines TRBV5-1 with TRBJ2-5; possibly TRBD2 for D (6 bases). Germline V gene data show CDR1 as SGHRS and CDR2 as YFSETQ. The CDR3 length is 15 residues. The V end lost 4 bases, the J end lost 2 bases, and 15 bases lay between the germline ends. CDR3 region: CASSGMTSPQETQYF. CDR3 nucleotide sequence: TGCGCCAGCAGCGGCATGACTAGTCCTCAAGAGACCCAGTACTTC.

Details on this clonotype: Germline is not matched at one junction end, which may reflect a read error. CDR3 in amino acids: CASREGALSYEQYF. The CDR3 nucleotides read TGTGCCAGCAGGGAAGGGGCACTCTCCTACGAGCAGTACTTC. The chain combines TRBV6-1 with TRBJ2-7, with a weak D call TRBD1 (5 bases). The germline V gene has CDR1 MNHNS and CDR2 SASEGT. This CDR3 is 14 amino acids long.

The genes are TRBV12-3 or TRBV12-4 and TRBJ2-7; 10 bases are a match to TRBD2. The ends lost 8 bases at V and 5 bases at J; junction bases unmatched: 9. The CDR3 spans 14 residues. CDR3 sequence: CASGGAGGKHEQYF. The CDR3 nucleotides are TGTGCCAGCGGGGGAGCGGGAGGGAAGCACGAGCAGTACTTC.

The sample holds a few counts of this clonotype. The chain employs TRBV27 and TRBJ2-7; D is perhaps TRBD1 (7 bases). The germline V gene has CDR1 MNHEY and CDR2 SMNVEV (reference sequence). V shed 10 bases and J shed 6 bases, with 22 bases lying between them. The CDR3 extends over 14 amino acids. The CDR3 DNA reads TGTGCCACCCGCCGGGCAGGGGGGAAATCCGAGCAGTACTTC. Amino acids: CATRRAGGKSEQYF.

This clonotype occurred many times. V gene TRBV4-1 combines with J gene TRBJ1-2; D is undetermined. V lost 1 base and J lost 4, with 19 bases in between. This CDR3 region has 17 residues. Germline CDR1 reads MGHRA; CDR2 reads YSYEKL. Here the CDR3 reads CASSQGGGQSGPYGYTF. CDR3 sequence (DNA): TGCGCCAGCAGCCAAGGAGGCGGGCAGTCGGGTCCCTATGGCTACACCTTC.

A word on this clonotype: A junction boundary mismatches the germline segment, possibly from a read error. This rearrangement joins TRBV11-2 to TRBJ2-3; no definite D call. The CDR3 consists of 17 residues. Germline CDR1 and CDR2: SGHAT and FQNNGV. The CDR3 region has the DNA TGTACCAGCAGCTTAGGGTTTGGGGATGTTGTAACAGATACGCAGTATTTT. Translating it yields CTSSLGFGDVVTDTQYF.

This clonotype has more than one count but fewer than ten. V is TRBV11-2 and J is TRBJ2-1; D is perhaps TRBD1 (5 bases). Germline V lookup: CDR1 SGHAT, CDR2 FQNNGV. The CDR3 is made up of 13 amino acids. V was trimmed by 4 bases and J by 7 bases, leaving 11 bases between them. Here the CDR3 reads CASSWGGGNEQFF. CDR3 nucleotides: TGTGCCAGCAGCTGGGGCGGTGGGAATGAGCAGTTCTTC.

This clonotype was counted many times. This chain links TRBV12-3 or TRBV12-4 with TRBJ1-5, with D unresolved. The CDR3 has 13 amino acids. Trimming removed 3 bases from V and 4 bases from J, with 7 bases in between. DNA for the CDR3: TGTGCCAGCAGTTTTCGGGGAAATCAGCCCCAGCATTTT. This codes for CASSFRGNQPQHF.

Ten or more counts support this clonotype. V and J are TRBV13 and TRBJ2-7, with 11 bases lining up with TRBD1. The CDR3 is 14 residues long. In germline, CDR1 is PRHDT, CDR2 FYEKMQ (reference sequence). J was trimmed by 4 bases and V by 5 bases; bases with no gene match: 4. CDR3 in amino acids: CASSIGQGAYEQYF. As DNA, the CDR3 is TGTGCCAGCAGCATTGGACAGGGGGCGTACGAGCAGTACTTC.

This clonotype was counted at least ten times. The chain recombines TRBV24-1 with TRBJ2-2; 8 bases fit TRBD1. Looked up from germline, CDR1 is KGHDR and CDR2 is SFDVKD. The V gene end was trimmed by 3 bases and the J gene end by 6 bases; junction bases not matched to a gene: 26. CDR3 length: 22 amino acids. CDR3 amino acids: CATSDGRFRSGTGDSRAGELFF. Written as DNA, the CDR3 is TGTGCCACCAGTGATGGGCGTTTCCGATCCGGGACAGGTGATTCGAGGGCCGGGGAGCTGTTTTTT.

This clonotype was seen more than once but under ten times. The V gene is TRBV27, the J gene TRBJ1-5; the D is unclear. V lost 3 bases and J 4 bases, leaving 13 bases between the germline ends. Germline assignment: CDR1 MNHEY and CDR2 SMNVEV (reference sequence). This CDR3 has 15 residues. The CDR3 loop reads CASSFGSHSNQPQHF. CDR3 DNA sequence: TGTGCCAGCAGTTTTGGCAGCCACTCGAATCAGCCCCAGCATTTT.